The rows below give T cell receptor beta chains drawn from one sample of a study of TIL therapy for anti-PD-1-resistant metastatic lung cancer. Measured with immunoSEQ multiplex PCR; TCRdb has only the in-frame clones, and not every one. This table has about 100,000 clones, around 71% appearing once. The material sequenced was tumor tissue, taken at baseline. All receptors derive from a person between 30 and 79 years old with non-small cell lung cancer. CDR3s leave out the opening cysteine and the closing phenylalanine or tryptophan. The D gene is left open where the match is weak.

v_gene	d_gene	j_gene	CDR3aa
TRBV6-5	.	TRBJ2-5	ASSYGSQETQY
TRBV3-1/TRBV3-2	TRBD1	TRBJ1-3	ASSYRGFGNTIY
TRBV5-4	TRBD2	TRBJ2-2	ASSPGIAGERSGELF
TRBV5-4	.	TRBJ1-2	ASSLFGGGPNYGYT
TRBV18	.	TRBJ1-5	ASSPGSNQPQH
TRBV6-1	.	TRBJ2-1	ASSERLRIYNEQF
TRBV7-2	.	TRBJ1-2	ASSPRGNDGYT
TRBV11-2	.	TRBJ2-3	ASSYFTDAAG
TRBV28	TRBD1	TRBJ1-6	ASSPYLRQGADSPLH
TRBV4-1	.	TRBJ2-2	ASSPSRMNTGELF
TRBV24-1	TRBD1	TRBJ2-3	ATSDAGGDRGRDTQY
TRBV7-8	.	TRBJ2-1	ASSFGGSYNEQF
TRBV2	TRBD1	TRBJ2-3	ARRQGSTDTQY
TRBV4-3	TRBD2	TRBJ2-1	ASSPGTSGGGEQF
TRBV5-4	TRBD1	TRBJ2-1	ASSPVGTGGANEQF
TRBV7-2	.	TRBJ2-3	ASSIPQRDTQY
TRBV30	.	TRBJ2-2	ARLRNSNTGELF
TRBV3-1/TRBV3-2	.	TRBJ1-5	ASSRGNSNQPQH
TRBV7-9	.	TRBJ2-1	ASRGDTYNEQF
TRBV27	TRBD1	TRBJ2-6	ASKLTGVKAGGANVLT
TRBV7-2	.	TRBJ1-3	ASSLVFGENTIY
TRBV28	TRBD1	TRBJ1-1	ASKRQGDTEAF
TRBV6-2/TRBV6-3	.	TRBJ1-2	ASSVQANYGYT
TRBV19	.	TRBJ2-1	ASSMGPLNNEQF
TRBV11-1	TRBD2	TRBJ2-5	ASSPRLAGLETQY
TRBV4-3	TRBD1	TRBJ1-2	ASSQATGSNYGYT
TRBV6-1	.	TRBJ2-7	ASSEGPGRGPYEQY
TRBV6-6	.	TRBJ1-3	ASSSPDFSGNTIY
TRBV6-6	TRBD1	TRBJ2-4	ASSPGTAVTIQY
TRBV7-9	.	TRBJ1-1	ASSRLEVNEAF
TRBV6-6	.	TRBJ2-7	ASKSAGQNYEQY
TRBV29-1	.	TRBJ2-3	SVKGGQGPDTQY
TRBV29-1	.	TRBJ1-2	SVDRTEGYGYT
TRBV7-8	TRBD1	TRBJ1-1	ASSLSVQTGAEAF
TRBV6-5	.	TRBJ1-5	ASTQGTGNQPQH
TRBV15	.	TRBJ2-3	ATSEAFRPADTQY
TRBV2	.	TRBJ1-1	ASSENRDAKGAF
TRBV27	TRBD1	TRBJ1-4	ASGQGARVEKLF
TRBV7-8	TRBD2	TRBJ2-7	ASGGRTYEQY
TRBV28	.	TRBJ1-1	ASIWDTTNTEAF
TRBV7-2	.	TRBJ2-1	ASSLKADYEQF
TRBV19	.	TRBJ2-1	ASSPGMGYNEQF
TRBV10-3	.	TRBJ2-5	AIGGAPETQY
TRBV6-5	.	TRBJ1-1	ATPSTGNTEAF
TRBV4-3	.	TRBJ2-3	ASSQEGQLPDTQY
TRBV7-3	TRBD1	TRBJ1-1	ASSTGTGNTEAF
TRBV5-1	.	TRBJ1-1	ASSGTGMNTEAF
TRBV6-6	TRBD1	TRBJ2-7	ASSYGTGEGEQY
TRBV7-9	.	TRBJ1-1	ASSLAWTESEAF
TRBV28	TRBD1	TRBJ1-1	ASSLPGQEGTEAF
TRBV5-1	TRBD1	TRBJ2-2	ASRSDRGVTGELF
TRBV30	TRBD1	TRBJ1-5	AWGQGLAAQH
TRBV19	.	TRBJ1-3	ASSIAGWRNTIY
TRBV28	.	TRBJ1-1	ASSPPDGRMNTEAF
TRBV9	TRBD2	TRBJ2-3	ASSVRDYSATDTQY